This T cell receptor (beta chain) was sequenced for a study of technical replicates of blood from a few donors. Germline CDR1 MNHNS, CDR2 SASEGT. The ends lost 2 bases at V and 4 bases at J; junction bases unmatched: 11. The CDR3 contains 16 residues. Some clones are missing from TCRdb's copy, which holds only in-frame ones; the method was immunoSEQ multiplex PCR. The table includes roughly 80,000 clones, 93% detected once. This rearrangement joins TRBV6-1 to TRBJ2-7; the match to TRBD1 covers 7 bases. The specimen sequenced was T cells isolated from PBMCs. The source of this sequence is a human donor in good health. The CDR3 spells CASSEPFWDRPYEQYF. CDR3 DNA: TGTGCCAGCAGTGAACCTTTTTGGGACAGACCGTACGAGCAGTACTTC.